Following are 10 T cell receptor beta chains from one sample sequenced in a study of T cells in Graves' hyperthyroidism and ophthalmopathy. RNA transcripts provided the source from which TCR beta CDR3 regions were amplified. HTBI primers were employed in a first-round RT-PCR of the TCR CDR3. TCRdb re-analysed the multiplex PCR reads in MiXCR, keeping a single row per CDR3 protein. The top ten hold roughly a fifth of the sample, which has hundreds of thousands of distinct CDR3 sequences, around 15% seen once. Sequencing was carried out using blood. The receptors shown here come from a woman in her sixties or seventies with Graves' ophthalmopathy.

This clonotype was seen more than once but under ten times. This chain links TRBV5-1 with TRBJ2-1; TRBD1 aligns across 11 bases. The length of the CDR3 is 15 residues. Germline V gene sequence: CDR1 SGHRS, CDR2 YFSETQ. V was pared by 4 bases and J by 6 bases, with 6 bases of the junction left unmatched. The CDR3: CASSPDRGLPNEQFF. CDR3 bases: TGCGCCAGCAGCCCGGACAGGGGGCTACCCAATGAGCAGTTCTTC.

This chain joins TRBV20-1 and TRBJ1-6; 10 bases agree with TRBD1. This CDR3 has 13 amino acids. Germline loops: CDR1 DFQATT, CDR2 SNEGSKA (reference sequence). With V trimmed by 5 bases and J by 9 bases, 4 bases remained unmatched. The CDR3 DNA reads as TGCAGTGCTTGGGACAGGGGAGGTTCACCCCTCCACTTT. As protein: CSAWDRGGSPLHF.

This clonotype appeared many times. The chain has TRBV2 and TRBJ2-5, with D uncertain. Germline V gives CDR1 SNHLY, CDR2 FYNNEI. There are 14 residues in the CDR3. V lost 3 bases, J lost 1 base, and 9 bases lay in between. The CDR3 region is CASSDTAFQETQYF. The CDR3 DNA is TGTGCCAGCAGTGATACAGCCTTCCAAGAGACCCAGTACTTC.

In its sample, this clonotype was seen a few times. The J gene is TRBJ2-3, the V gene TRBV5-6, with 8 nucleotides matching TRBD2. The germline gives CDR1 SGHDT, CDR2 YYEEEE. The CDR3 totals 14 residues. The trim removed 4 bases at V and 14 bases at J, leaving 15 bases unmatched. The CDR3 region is CASSPRVAGGRVYF. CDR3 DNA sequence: TGTGCCAGCAGCCCACGAGTGGCGGGGGGCCGGGTGTATTTT.

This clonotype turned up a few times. For the CDR3, the DNA is TGCAGCGTCCGGACTAGCGGGAGGGATGGGGAGCAGTACTTC. Translating it yields CSVRTSGRDGEQYF. The V call is TRBV29-1, the J call TRBJ2-7; TRBD2 matches 15 bases. V was pared by 6 bases and J by 7 bases, with 7 bases of the junction left unmatched. CDR3 length: 14 amino acids. In germline, CDR1 is SQVTM, CDR2 ANQGSEA.

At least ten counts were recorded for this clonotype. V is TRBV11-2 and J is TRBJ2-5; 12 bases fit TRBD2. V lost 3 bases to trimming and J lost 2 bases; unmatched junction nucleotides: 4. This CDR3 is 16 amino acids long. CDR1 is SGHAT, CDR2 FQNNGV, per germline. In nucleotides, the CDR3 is TGTGCCAGCAGCTTGTGGACTAGCGGGGATCAAGAGACCCAGTACTTC. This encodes CASSLWTSGDQETQYF.

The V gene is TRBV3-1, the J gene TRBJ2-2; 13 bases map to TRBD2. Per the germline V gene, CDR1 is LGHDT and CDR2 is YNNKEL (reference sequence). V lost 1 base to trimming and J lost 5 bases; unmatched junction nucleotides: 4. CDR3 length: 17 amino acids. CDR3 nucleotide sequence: TGTGCCAGCAGCCAAGCGGAGGGACTAGCGGGAACCGGGGAGCTGTTTTTT. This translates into CASSQAEGLAGTGELFF. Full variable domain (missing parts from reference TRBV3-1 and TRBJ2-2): DTAVSQTPKYLVTQMGNDKSIKCEQNLGHDTMYWYKQDSKKFLKIMFSYNNKELIINETVPNRFSPKSPDKAHLNLHINSLELGDSAVYFCASSQAEGLAGTGELFFGEGSRLTVL.

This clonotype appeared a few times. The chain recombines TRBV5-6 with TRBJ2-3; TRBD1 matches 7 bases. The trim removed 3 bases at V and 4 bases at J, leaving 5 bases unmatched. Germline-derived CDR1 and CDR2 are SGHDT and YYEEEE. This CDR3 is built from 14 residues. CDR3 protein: CASSWDSRADTQYF. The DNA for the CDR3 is TGTGCCAGCAGCTGGGACAGTCGCGCAGATACGCAGTATTTT.

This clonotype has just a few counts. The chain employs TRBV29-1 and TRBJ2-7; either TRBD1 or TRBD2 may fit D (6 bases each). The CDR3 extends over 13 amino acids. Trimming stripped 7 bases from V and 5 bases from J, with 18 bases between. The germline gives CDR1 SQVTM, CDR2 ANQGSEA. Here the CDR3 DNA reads TGCAGCGGGGCGGGACACCTTCGGGACGAGCAGTACTTC. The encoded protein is CSGAGHLRDEQYF.

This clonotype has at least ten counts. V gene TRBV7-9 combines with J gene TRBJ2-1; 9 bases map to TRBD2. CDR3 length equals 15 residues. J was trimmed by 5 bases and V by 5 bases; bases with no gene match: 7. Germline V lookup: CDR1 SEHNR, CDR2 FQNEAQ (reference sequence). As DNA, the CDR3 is TGTGCCAGCAGCCCCCTAGCGGGAAGGGACAATGAGCAGTTCTTC. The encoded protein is CASSPLAGRDNEQFF. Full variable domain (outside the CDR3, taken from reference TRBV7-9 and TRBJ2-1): DTGVSQNPRHKITKRGQNVTFRCDPISEHNRLYWYRQTLGQGPEFLTYFQNEAQLEKSRLLSDRFSAERPKGSFSTLEIQRTEQGDSAMYLCASSPLAGRDNEQFFGPGTRLTVL.